The rows below give T cell receptor beta chains drawn from one sample of a study of T cells in localized non-small cell lung cancer. The table came from immunoSEQ multiplex PCR; TCRdb's copy has only in-frame clones and leaves some out. The sample has 25,000 to 35,000 clones; approximately 94% are singletons. The sample consisted of peripheral blood, taken before any cancer treatment. These receptors were collected from a woman aged 35 to 69 with stage I lung adenocarcinoma. Each CDR3 is given with its conserved first and last residue. A D gene is named only where the DNA matches it firmly. Size tells how often a clone was seen (once, few, many) or the class of an expanded clone, and some rows leave it out.

J gene | V gene | D gene | clone size | CDR3 length | CDR3 DNA | CDR3 protein
TRBJ2-5 | TRBV11-3 | . | few | 16 | TGTGCCAGCGCACTCGTCCTGGGATTAGATCGGGAGACCCAGTACTTC | CASALVLGLDRETQYF
TRBJ2-7 | TRBV11-2 | . | . | 15 | TGTGCCAGCGCGAGACAGGTCCTCCTCTCCTACGAGCAGTACTTC | CASARQVLLSYEQYF
TRBJ2-5 | TRBV5-1 | . | . | 14 | TGCGCCAGCAGCTCTCGACCCTACCAAGAGACCCAGTACTTC | CASSSRPYQETQYF
TRBJ2-7 | TRBV28 | . | once | 13 | TGTGCCAGCAGTTTAGTCGGAGGATACGAGCAGTACTTC | CASSLVGGYEQYF
TRBJ1-5 | TRBV23-1 | . | . | 13 | TGCGCCAGGGATAGGGGGAGCAATCAGCCCCAGCATTTT | CARDRGSNQPQHF
TRBJ2-7 | TRBV7-2 | . | . | 15 | TGTGCCAGCAGCTACAATCCGGGCGGCTCCTACGAGCAGTACTTC | CASSYNPGGSYEQYF
TRBJ2-7 | TRBV2 | . | . | 15 | TGTGCCAGCAGTGACTGGGCCTCAAAAGACTACGAGCAGTACTTC | CASSDWASKDYEQYF
TRBJ2-1 | TRBV18 | TRBD2 | . | 20 | TGTGCCAGCTCAACGAAACCGGGACTAGCGGGATTAAGCTCCTACAATGAGCAGTTCTTC | CASSTKPGLAGLSSYNEQFF
TRBJ1-1 | TRBV19 | TRBD1 | . | 15 | TGTGCCAGTACCAGGACAGGGGGCGCGAACACTGAAGCTTTCTTT | CASTRTGGANTEAFF
TRBJ2-1 | TRBV4-2 | . | few | 15 | TGTGCCAGCAGCCAAGTTGGGACGGAGGGGAATGAGCAGTTCTTC | CASSQVGTEGNEQFF
TRBJ2-1 | TRBV7-6 | . | . | 15 | TGTGCCAGCAGCTCGAACAGGGCCCAGGGCAATGAGCAGTTCTTC | CASSSNRAQGNEQFF
TRBJ1-2 | TRBV23-1 | . | . | 12 | TGCGCCAGTCCAACGGGGGGCGGTGGCTACACCTTC | CASPTGGGGYTF
TRBJ2-7 | TRBV18 | . | once | 14 | TGTGCCAGCTCACCCGGGGCCCAAACCTACGAGCAGTACTTC | CASSPGAQTYEQYF
TRBJ1-1 | TRBV7-9 | TRBD1 | . | 17 | TGTGCCAGCAGCGCCAGATCGGGTGTGGACAGGGGCACTGAAGCTTTCTTT | CASSARSGVDRGTEAFF
TRBJ2-3 | TRBV2 | . | . | 12 | TGTGCCAGCAGCAGGACTAATGGGGCGCAGTATTTT | CASSRTNGAQYF
TRBJ1-3 | TRBV10-3 | . | . | 15 | TGTGCCATCAGTGGGGGGAGGCCAAGACGAAACACCATATATTTT | CAISGGRPRRNTIYF
TRBJ2-3 | TRBV6-6 | . | . | 13 | TGTGCCAGCGATACCCGGAGCAGGGATACGCAGTATTTT | CASDTRSRDTQYF
TRBJ2-3 | TRBV10-3 | . | . | 13 | TGTGCCATCACTAACAGGAGCACAGATACGCAGTATTTT | CAITNRSTDTQYF
TRBJ2-7 | TRBV6-5 | . | . | 14 | TGTGCCAGCAGTTACCCGGGACCCCGGCGGGAGCAGTACTTC | CASSYPGPRREQYF
TRBJ1-4 | TRBV5-6 | TRBD1 | . | 15 | TGTGCCAGCAGCAGCTGGGACAGGGGGAATGAAAAACTGTTTTTT | CASSSWDRGNEKLFF
TRBJ2-5 | TRBV20-1 | . | . | 11 | TGCAGTGCTAGAGCTGCCGAGACCCAGTACTTC | CSARAAETQYF
TRBJ1-2 | TRBV19 | . | . | 14 | TGTGCCAGTAGTATAGGGGGACACAACTATGGCTACACCTTC | CASSIGGHNYGYTF
TRBJ1-5 | TRBV6-5 | TRBD1 | . | 14 | TGTGCCAGCAGTTTCAGGACAGGGCGACAGCCCCAGCATTTT | CASSFRTGRQPQHF
TRBJ2-5 | TRBV5-1 | TRBD1 | . | 14 | TGCGCCAGCAGCCCGTCTGACAGGGGGGAGACCCAGTACTTC | CASSPSDRGETQYF
TRBJ2-4 | TRBV15 | TRBD1 | . | 15 | TGTGCCACCAGCAGAGATGGACAGGGTCTCAACATTCAGTACTTC | CATSRDGQGLNIQYF
TRBJ1-2 | TRBV2 | . | . | 13 | TGTGCCAGCGCCCTGACGGAAGTCTATGGCTACACCTTC | CASALTEVYGYTF
TRBJ1-3 | TRBV30 | . | . | 16 | TGTGCCTGGAATTCGGGGCACAAAAACTCTGGAAACACCATATATTTT | CAWNSGHKNSGNTIYF
TRBJ1-1 | TRBV9 | . | . | 15 | TGTGCCAGCAGCGCCATCCTCAGGGGGAACACTGAAGCTTTCTTT | CASSAILRGNTEAFF
TRBJ2-1 | TRBV4-2 | TRBD2 | once | 16 | TGTGCCAGCAGCCAAGAAAGGGGACTAGCGGGATTTGAGCAGTTCTTC | CASSQERGLAGFEQFF
TRBJ2-7 | TRBV15 | . | . | 13 | TGTGCCACCAGCAGAGATTTTAACAATAATCTGTACTTC | CATSRDFNNNLYF